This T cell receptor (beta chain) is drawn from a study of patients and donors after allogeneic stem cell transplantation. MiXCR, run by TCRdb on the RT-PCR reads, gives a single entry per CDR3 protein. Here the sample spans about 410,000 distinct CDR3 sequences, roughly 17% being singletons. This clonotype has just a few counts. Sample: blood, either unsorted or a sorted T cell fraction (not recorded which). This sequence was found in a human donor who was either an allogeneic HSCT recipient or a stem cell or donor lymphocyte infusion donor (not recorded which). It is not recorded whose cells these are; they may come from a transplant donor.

CDR3 residues: CASRDGRSYEQYF. CDR3 nucleotides: TGTGCCAGCAGGGACGGACGGTCCTACGAGCAGTACTTC. The chain has TRBV7-9 and TRBJ2-7; D remains ambiguous. Germline CDR1 SEHNR, CDR2 FQNEAQ (reference sequence). Trimming cost V 6 bases and J 1 base, with 10 bases left between them. CDR3 length: 13 amino acids.